One and the same sample provided the 11 T cell receptor beta chains below, sequenced in a study of blood T cell repertoires in COVID-19. The protocol was immunoSEQ multiplex PCR, while the TCRdb copy is restricted to in-frame clones and leaves out a portion. The sample has some 250,000 clones; 75% to 90% are singletons. Specimen: PBMCs or T cells enriched from blood (not recorded which). The source of these receptors is a woman in her forties or fifties who had recovered from COVID-19.

This chain joins TRBV5-1 and TRBJ2-1; 11 bases map to TRBD2. V lost 4 bases to trimming and J lost 2 bases; unmatched junction nucleotides: 2. Germline CDR1 reads SGHRS; CDR2 reads YFSETQ. CDR3 length: 15 amino acids. Written as DNA, the CDR3 is TGCGCCAGCAGCGAACTAGCGGGAGCCTACAATGAGCAGTTCTTC. Amino acid sequence: CASSELAGAYNEQFF.

The V call is TRBV6-5, the J call TRBJ2-2, with TRBD2 identical over 8 bases. J gave up 6 bases and V 6 bases, and 3 bases lay outside the gene matches. The CDR3 is 13 amino acids. From germline, CDR1 is MNHEY and CDR2 SVGAGI. The CDR3 DNA reads as TGTGCCAGCAGGCGGACTAGCCCCGGGGAGCTGTTTTTT. Translation gives CASRRTSPGELFF.

This clone showed up just once. This chain connects TRBV7-9 to TRBJ1-6; the D is unclear. The CDR3 runs to 12 residues. Germline loops: CDR1 SEHNR, CDR2 FQNEAQ (reference sequence). Trimming stripped 7 bases from V and 7 bases from J, with 8 bases between. CDR3: CASTDLNSPLHF. The CDR3 DNA sequence: TGTGCCAGCACCGACTTGAATTCACCCCTCCACTTT. The entire variable domain, with the rest obtained from reference TRBV7-9 and TRBJ1-6, is as follows: DTGVSQNPRHKITKRGQNVTFRCDPISEHNRLYWYRQTLGQGPEFLTYFQNEAQLEKSRLLSDRFSAERPKGSFSTLEIQRTEQGDSAMYLCASTDLNSPLHFGNGTRLTVT.

The rearrangement uses TRBV28 and TRBJ2-5, with D uncertain. This CDR3 has 12 amino acids. Between the trimmed V and J ends, which lost 2 bases and 4 bases, there was a span of 5 bases. Per germline, CDR1 MDHEN and CDR2 SYDVKM. The CDR3 DNA is TGTGCCAGCAGTTTAGAGCGAGAGACCCAGTACTTC. Its protein product is CASSLERETQYF.

CDR3 sequence: CASSVTSGRSGEQFF. Written as DNA, the CDR3 is TGTGCCAGCAGCGTGACTAGCGGGAGGAGCGGTGAGCAGTTCTTC. The chain uses TRBV9 and TRBJ2-1; 13 nucleotides line up with TRBD2. V gave up 2 bases and J gave up 9 bases; unmatched junction bases: 5. CDR3 length: 15 residues. The germline gives CDR1 SGDLS, CDR2 YYNGEE.

This clone appeared many times. The chain is built from TRBV18 and TRBJ2-3; 7 bases match TRBD2. V gave up 1 base and J gave up 9 bases; unmatched junction bases: 1. This CDR3 contains 12 residues. Germline CDR1 reads KGHSH; CDR2 reads LQKENI. CDR3 coding DNA: TGTGCCAGCTCACCACGGCGGGAGACGCAGTATTTT. Encoded protein: CASSPRRETQYF.

The CDR3: CASSLDSSGNYEQYF. The CDR3, as DNA: TGTGCCAGCAGCTTAGATAGTAGCGGGAACTACGAGCAGTACTTC. The chain has TRBV11-3 and TRBJ2-7, with TRBD2 matching 8 bases. Losses at the gene ends were 0 bases for V and 3 bases for J; bases not matched to a gene: 4. This CDR3 contains 15 residues. Germline V gene data show CDR1 as SGHNT and CDR2 as YENEEA.

The CDR3 is CAISGGGGGSYNEQFF. Here the CDR3 DNA reads TGTGCCATCAGTGGTGGCGGGGGAGGCTCCTACAATGAGCAGTTCTTC. The chain employs TRBV10-3 and TRBJ2-1, with TRBD2 identical over 7 bases. The germline V gene encodes CDR1 ENHRY and CDR2 SYGVKD. V was pared by 4 bases and J by 0 bases, with 6 bases of the junction left unmatched. CDR3 length: 16 residues.

The chain has TRBV5-1 and TRBJ2-5, with 15 bases matching TRBD2. Trimming took 4 bases from V and 4 from J; bases not matched to a gene: 5. The CDR3 length is 16 residues. CDR1 is SGHRS, CDR2 YFSETQ, per germline. As DNA, the CDR3 is TGCGCCAGCAGCCCGGGACTAGCGGGAGGCTCAGAGACCCAGTACTTC. As protein: CASSPGLAGGSETQYF.

The rearrangement joins TRBV10-3 to TRBJ2-5; 7 bases are shared with TRBD2. J was trimmed by 2 bases and V by 5 bases; bases with no gene match: 14. CDR3 length equals 17 residues. CDR1 and CDR2 from the germline V gene are ENHRY and SYGVKD. In nucleotides, the CDR3 is TGTGCCATCAGTAAGGGCGGGGAGGGAGAGGTTCAAGAGACCCAGTACTTC. Amino acids: CAISKGGEGEVQETQYF.

V gene TRBV13 combines with J gene TRBJ2-1, with 9 bases that match TRBD1. Germline V lookup: CDR1 PRHDT, CDR2 FYEKMQ (reference sequence). The trim removed 5 bases at V and 6 bases at J, leaving 11 bases unmatched. There are 16 residues in the CDR3. This CDR3 is CASSTDGQGTFNEQFF. DNA for the CDR3: TGTGCCAGCAGCACCGACGGACAGGGGACTTTCAATGAGCAGTTCTTC.